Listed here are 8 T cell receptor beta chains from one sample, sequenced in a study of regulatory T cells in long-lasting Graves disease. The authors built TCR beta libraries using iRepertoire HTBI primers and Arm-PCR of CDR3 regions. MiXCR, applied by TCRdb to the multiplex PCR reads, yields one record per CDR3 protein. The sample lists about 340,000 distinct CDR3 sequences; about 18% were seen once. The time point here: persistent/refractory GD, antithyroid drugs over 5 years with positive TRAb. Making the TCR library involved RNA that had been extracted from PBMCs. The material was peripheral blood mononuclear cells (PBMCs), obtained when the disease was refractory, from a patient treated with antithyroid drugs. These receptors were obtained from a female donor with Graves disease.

CDR3 DNA: TGTGCCAGCAGCCAAGATCAAGTGAAAGTGATTCGGGGGCAGGTCAACACCGGGGAGCTGTTTTTT. Protein product: CASSQDQVKVIRGQVNTGELFF. The chain employs TRBV3-1 and TRBJ2-2; D might be TRBD1 or TRBD2, each matching 6 bases. The germline V and J ends were trimmed by 0 bases and 2 bases, with 28 bases remaining between them. The length of the CDR3 is 22 residues. Germline CDR1 LGHDT, CDR2 YNNKEL (reference sequence).

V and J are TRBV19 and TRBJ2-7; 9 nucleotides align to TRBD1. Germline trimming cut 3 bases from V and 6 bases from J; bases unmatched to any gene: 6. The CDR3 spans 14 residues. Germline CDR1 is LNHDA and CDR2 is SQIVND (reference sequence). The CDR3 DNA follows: TGTGCCAGTAGTATCATACAGGGGGCGAGCGAGCAGTACTTC. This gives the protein CASSIIQGASEQYF.

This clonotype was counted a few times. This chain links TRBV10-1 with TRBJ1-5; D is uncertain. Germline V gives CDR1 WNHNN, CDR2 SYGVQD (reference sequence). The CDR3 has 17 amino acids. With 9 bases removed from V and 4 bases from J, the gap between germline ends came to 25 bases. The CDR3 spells CARQPPARPLLNQPQHF. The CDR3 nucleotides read TGCGCCAGGCAACCTCCGGCCCGTCCCCTTTTAAATCAGCCCCAGCATTTT.

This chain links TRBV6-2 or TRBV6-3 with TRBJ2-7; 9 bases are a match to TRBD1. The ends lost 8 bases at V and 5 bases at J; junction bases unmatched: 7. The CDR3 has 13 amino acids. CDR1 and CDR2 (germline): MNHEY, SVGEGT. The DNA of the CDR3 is TGTGCCAGCGGGGACAGGGTTCCAGACGAGCAGTACTTC. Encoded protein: CASGDRVPDEQYF.

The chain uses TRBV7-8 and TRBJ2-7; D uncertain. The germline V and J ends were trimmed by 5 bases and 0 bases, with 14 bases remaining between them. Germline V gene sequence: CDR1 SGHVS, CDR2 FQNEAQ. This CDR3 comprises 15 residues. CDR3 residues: CASSPSRLRSYEQYF. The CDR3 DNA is TGTGCCAGCAGCCCCTCCCGCCTTCGCTCCTACGAGCAGTACTTC. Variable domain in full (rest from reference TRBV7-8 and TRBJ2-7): GAGVSQSPRYKVAKRGQDVALRCDPISGHVSLFWYQQALGQGPEFLTYFQNEAQLDKSGLPSDRFFAERPEGSVSTLKIQRTQQEDSAVYLCASSPSRLRSYEQYFGPGTRLTVT.

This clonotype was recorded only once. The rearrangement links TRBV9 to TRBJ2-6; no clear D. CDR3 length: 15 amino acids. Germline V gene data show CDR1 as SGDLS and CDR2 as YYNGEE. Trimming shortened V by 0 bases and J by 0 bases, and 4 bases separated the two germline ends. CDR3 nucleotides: TGTGCCAGCAGCGTAGGGGACTCTGGGGCCAACGTCCTGACTTTC. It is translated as CASSVGDSGANVLTF.

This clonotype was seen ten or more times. CDR3 loop: CSASNQAAGDELFF. The CDR3 nucleotides are TGCAGTGCTAGCAACCAGGCGGCGGGAGACGAGCTGTTTTTT. The rearrangement links TRBV20-1 to TRBJ2-2; 7 nucleotides match TRBD2. V shed 3 bases and J 11 bases; nucleotides not matched to a gene: 12. The CDR3 sequence is 14 residues long. The germline CDR1 and CDR2 sequences are DFQATT and SNEGSKA (reference sequence).

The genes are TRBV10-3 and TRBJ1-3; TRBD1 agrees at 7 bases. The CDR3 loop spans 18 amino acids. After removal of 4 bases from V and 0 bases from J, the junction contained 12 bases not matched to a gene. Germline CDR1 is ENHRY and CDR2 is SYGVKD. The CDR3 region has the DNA TGTGCCATCAGTGCAAAATGGACAGGAACGATCTCTGGAAACACCATATATTTT. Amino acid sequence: CAISAKWTGTISGNTIYF.